The subject of this entry is one T cell receptor beta chain. Its cognate antigen has yet to be identified. No quality values exist for individual bases; no much larger clone is one base distant. Genomic DNA was extracted from bulk tumor tissue and used as the TCR template, and approximately 600 ng gDNA was amplified per sample. During surgery, multiple biopsies were taken from each primary tumor, with sampling sites spaced as far apart as possible within the tumor mass. The study cohort was described as untreated, and patients were newly diagnosed NSCLC cases undergoing curative surgery. The samples came from 15 patients with newly diagnosed non-small cell lung cancer who were having surgery intended to be curative. Two independent pathologists examined the resected tumor masses. Only high-quality DNA and RNA samples were carried forward to sequencing. The record originates from a study of immune heterogeneity within non-small cell lung tumors (dated by TCRdb to the late 2010s). For the study in its entirety: Histology comprised several squamous cell carcinomas, roughly ten non-squamous carcinomas and 1 tumor not otherwise specified. To examine intratumoral immune heterogeneity, the study used whole-exome sequencing, RNA-seq and TCR beta repertoire sequencing on multiple spatially distinct regions of each NSCLC tumor. TCR repertoires were analyzed from 60 or so tumor loci of roughly 14 patients, while transcriptome data covered only roughly 45 loci from about twelve patients. Binding of neoantigens to the HLA alleles of each patient was predicted with netMHCpan-3.0 for mutant peptides of 8 to 11 amino acids. The paper's findings and limits, for the study overall: High-frequency TCR beta clonotypes were largely distinct between individual patients. Local T-cell repertoire clonality showed a statistically significant but moderate positive correlation with local tumor mutational burden (R roughly 0.35). Within a patient, the same dominant CDR3B clonotypes appeared at multiple loci, but different tumor locations also contained unique high-frequency clones.

Trimmed from V: 4 bases; trimmed from J: 7 bases; junction bases lacking a gene match: 9. There are 15 amino acids in the CDR3, from cysteine to phenylalanine inclusive. Left in the record is the CDR3 DNA by itself, 45 bases read in frame from the first base. CDR1 is given as SGDLS and CDR2 as YYNGEE, both from the germline V gene. A multiplex PCR system amplified the TCR beta CDR3 region, with a first 10-cycle round using 32 V-gene forward and 13 J-gene reverse primers. The first PCR round was done with a QIAGEN Multiplex PCR Kit, and the primer sequences were filed in Chinese patent CN105087789A. A second PCR round added Illumina universal primers using the Phusion High-Fidelity PCR Kit. The TCR libraries underwent paired-end sequencing with a read length of 151 bp on the Illumina HiSeq X Ten platform. Under the source paper's analysis protocol: Reads without multiplex PCR primers were removed using Cutadapt, read pairs were merged using PEAR, and CDR3 regions were called using MiXCR with default settings. Shannon entropy measured repertoire diversity, while clonality was calculated as one minus the Shannon entropy divided by the ln of the count of productive unique sequences. Clonotypes at a frequency of at least 0.5% were defined as dominant or high-frequency T-cell clones. Starting from the raw public reads, TCRdb applied fastp trimming at Q25, assembled clones with MiXCR and retained in-frame beta chains. Entries are consolidated by CDR3 protein sequence, retaining the most common genes and DNA. TCRdb assigned the V and J calls; the authors' analysis was not used. Within this sample are some 22,000 distinct CDR3 sequences, with around 28% of them counted one time only. The ten largest clones capture around 4% of the sample.

The chain couples TRBV9 to TRBJ1-5; 9 of the junction bases match TRBD1. The TCR comes from a man aged 35 to 55 with non-small cell lung cancer. The sample consisted of lung tumor tissue. The CDR3 in this case is CASSPGTGKGQPQHF. The DNA sequence follows: TGTGCCAGCAGCCCCGGGACAGGGAAGGGACAGCCCCAGCATTTT.